A selection of T cell receptor beta chains follows, all from one sample in a study of blood T cell repertoires in COVID-19. The repertoire was sequenced with immunoSEQ multiplex PCR; TCRdb's copy has only in-frame clones and lacks some. The table has approximately 82,000 clones, 80% to 90% seen once. The material sequenced was peripheral blood. The receptors were gathered from a woman aged 55 to 70 with acute or convalescent COVID-19. The CDR3 runs from the conserved cysteine through the conserved F or W. D genes are given only for firm matches. Clone size is stated in some rows and not others, as once, few, many or a class when expanded.

J | D | V | size | DNA | CDR3
TRBJ1-1 | NA | TRBV9 | NA | TGTGCCAGCAGCGTAAGGCCGGGAGGTCCTGAAGCTTTCTTT | CASSVRPGGPEAFF
TRBJ1-1 | TRBD1 | TRBV3-1/TRBV3-2 | NA | TGTGCCAGCAGCCAAGATATAGGGGGCGTCACTGAAGCTTTCTTT | CASSQDIGGVTEAFF
TRBJ2-3 | TRBD2 | TRBV4-1 | few | TGCGCCAGCAGCCAAGAGGAGACTAGCATGAATCCGCAGTATTTT | CASSQEETSMNPQYF
TRBJ2-7 | NA | TRBV12-5 | few | TGTGCTAGTGGTTTTCTCAGGGAGCAGTACTTC | CASGFLREQYF
TRBJ1-6 | TRBD1 | TRBV20-1 | NA | TGCAGTGCTAGTCGCCGAAGACAGGGCCTCCAAGTTAATTCACCCCTCCACTTT | CSASRRRQGLQVNSPLHF
TRBJ2-1 | NA | TRBV24-1 | NA | TGTGCCACCATGGAGCCCGGGAACTCCTACAATGAGCAGTTCTTC | CATMEPGNSYNEQFF
TRBJ2-7 | NA | TRBV9 | NA | TGTGCCAGCAGCCGAGACTTGGAGCTATTCTACGAGCAGTACTTC | CASSRDLELFYEQYF
TRBJ1-2 | NA | TRBV7-2 | NA | TGTGCCAGCAGCTTACCCCTCACGGGAGGCTACACCTTC | CASSLPLTGGYTF
TRBJ2-7 | TRBD2 | TRBV28 | NA | TGTGCCAGCTCTTTATGGGGAGGGGTAGTGTACGAGCAGTACTTC | CASSLWGGVVYEQYF
TRBJ2-2 | TRBD2 | TRBV2 | NA | TGTGCTTTGACTAGCGGGAGTGTGAGAACCGGGGAGCTGTTTTTT | CALTSGSVRTGELFF
TRBJ2-2 | NA | TRBV19 | once | TGTGCCAGTAGTCTAGGGACAATCACCGGGGAGCTGTTTTTT | CASSLGTITGELFF
TRBJ1-1 | NA | TRBV30 | NA | TGTGCCTGGAGTACGCTCGGGGGATTTGAAGCTTTCTTT | CAWSTLGGFEAFF
TRBJ1-2 | TRBD1 | TRBV24-1 | once | TGTGCCACCAGTGATTCGACAGGGAATAACTATGGCTACACCTTC | CATSDSTGNNYGYTF
TRBJ1-2 | NA | TRBV30 | NA | TGTGCCTCCACCGGAGCTGGATATGGCTACACCTTC | CASTGAGYGYTF
TRBJ1-4 | TRBD1 | TRBV6-6 | NA | TGTGCCAGCAGCTCCCTCGGGACAGGTGGCGAAAAACTGTTTTTT | CASSSLGTGGEKLFF